This T cell receptor (beta chain) was profiled in a study of blood T cell repertoires in COVID-19. The overall study: Acute and convalescent COVID-19 samples came from the United States, Italy and Spain.

J gave up 6 bases and V 10 bases, and 7 bases lay outside the gene matches. Germline V CDR1 and CDR2: LGHDT, YNNKEL (reference sequence). This CDR3 region has 14 residues. Original processing notes: Estimates of nucleated cell counts were drawn from the amplification of reference gene primers. TCRdb keeps only in-frame clones here, not all; method: immunoSEQ multiplex PCR. D and trimming were read from the DNA, whereas the V and J calls and clone size are those reported in that table. Among roughly 170,000 clones listed, more than 80% were seen once. This receptor was obtained from a human donor in a cohort sampled during active COVID-19. The gene calls are TRBV3-1 (or the pseudogene TRBV3-2) and TRBJ2-7; TRBD2 matches 15 bases. What was sequenced was peripheral blood. DNA of the CDR3: TGTGCCACCTCAGGACTAGCGGGGGGGACCGAGCAGTACTTC. As protein: CATSGLAGGTEQYF.